Listed below are T cell receptor beta chains from one sample, sequenced in a study of T cell responses to AZD1222 COVID-19 vaccine. Repertoires were generated with immunoSEQ multiplex PCR, while TCRdb's copy carries only in-frame clones and drops some. The sample records 90,000 to 120,000 clones, around 92% being singletons. The source material was peripheral blood, sampled 28 days after the second AZD1222 dose. The receptor set was obtained from an adult who received the AZD1222 COVID-19 vaccine. Each CDR3 is given with its conserved first and last residue. The D gene is left open where the match is weak. Expanded clones get a size class; other rows say once, few or many, or leave the size out.

D gene,V gene,J gene,clone size,CDR3 DNA,CDR3 protein
NA,TRBV28,TRBJ1-4,NA,TGTGCCAGCACCGCCTTTGGGACAATTGCAACTAATGAAAAACTGTTTTTT,CASTAFGTIATNEKLFF
TRBD1,TRBV5-1,TRBJ1-1,NA,TGCGCCAGCAGACTAACAGGGGGGGTGTTACGAGCTTTCTTT,CASRLTGGVLRAFF
NA,TRBV29-1,TRBJ2-5,NA,TGCAGCGTCGAGAAGGGTCCAGGAAGAACCCAGTACTTC,CSVEKGPGRTQYF
NA,TRBV6-1,TRBJ1-1,NA,TGTGCCAGCAGTGAGGGAGGCACTGAAGCTTTCTTT,CASSEGGTEAFF
NA,TRBV28,TRBJ1-4,NA,TGTGCCAGCGAAGGGGCGGAGGCTAGGGGGGAAAAACTGTTTTTT,CASEGAEARGEKLFF
NA,TRBV27,TRBJ1-5,NA,TGTGCCAGCAGTTTTTCAAGTTCCCCGAATCAGCCCCAGCATTTT,CASSFSSSPNQPQHF
NA,TRBV7-9,TRBJ2-2,few,TGTGCCAGCACCTCGCAGGTGACCGGGGAGCTGTTTTTT,CASTSQVTGELFF
NA,TRBV2,TRBJ2-3,NA,TGTGCCAGCAATTCAGACTACCTCGATAGCACAGATACGCAGTATTTT,CASNSDYLDSTDTQYF
NA,TRBV28,TRBJ1-1,NA,TGTGCCAGCGTTTCCCCCCACTTTGGTCGTGAATGGACTGAAGCTTTCTTT,CASVSPHFGREWTEAFF
TRBD1,TRBV7-3,TRBJ2-5,NA,TGTGCCAGTAGTACAGGGGGCTCTGAGACCCAGTACTTC,CASSTGGSETQYF
TRBD1,TRBV9,TRBJ1-6,NA,TGTGCCAGCAGCCCAAGGACAGGGGAGGGATCACCCCTCCACTTT,CASSPRTGEGSPLHF
TRBD1,TRBV7-3,TRBJ1-2,NA,TGTGCCAGCAGCTTAGAGCCGGGGACAGGGATAAGAGAAGCTAACTATGGCTACACCTTC,CASSLEPGTGIREANYGYTF
NA,TRBV30,TRBJ1-2,once,TGTGCCTGGAGTGTAATCGGGGGGCGGCGGGGCTATGGCTACACCTTC,CAWSVIGGRRGYGYTF
TRBD1,TRBV30,TRBJ2-1,once,TGTGCCTGGAGTACCGGGACAGCAATATACAATGAGCAGTTCTTC,CAWSTGTAIYNEQFF
TRBD2,TRBV6-5,TRBJ2-3,NA,TGTGCCAGCAGAAACATGCGGGGGGCCACAGATACGCAGTATTTT,CASRNMRGATDTQYF
TRBD1,TRBV15,TRBJ1-6,NA,TGTGCCACCAGCAGGACCGGGACAGGGAATTCACCCCTCCACTTT,CATSRTGTGNSPLHF
TRBD2,TRBV7-2,TRBJ2-3,NA,TGTGCCAGCAGCTCCCGACTAGCTGGCACAGATACGCAGTATTTT,CASSSRLAGTDTQYF
NA,TRBV6-2/TRBV6-3,TRBJ2-7,NA,TGTGCCAGCAGTTTGGGCAGGGGTTACGAGCAGTACTTC,CASSLGRGYEQYF
NA,TRBV5-4,TRBJ2-1,medium-sized,TGTGCCAGCAGCGTATCAAATGAGCAGTTCTTC,CASSVSNEQFF
NA,TRBV7-9,TRBJ1-1,NA,TGTGCCAGCAGCCGGAGGGACATAACTGAAGCTTTCTTT,CASSRRDITEAFF
NA,TRBV27,TRBJ1-1,NA,TGTGCCAGCAGTTTATCTCGGGGAGGCACTGAAGCTTTCTTT,CASSLSRGGTEAFF
NA,TRBV5-5,TRBJ2-4,NA,TGTGCCAGCAGCTTGAGGGCAGGAGAAAACATTCAGTACTTC,CASSLRAGENIQYF